This TCR beta chain emerged from a study of blood T cell repertoires in COVID-19. Study-level information: The study drew acute and convalescent COVID-19 samples from the United States, Italy and Spain. The cDNA or gDNA used as material had been derived from T cells, B-cell-depleted T cells, or PBMCs.

Source study methods: Estimation of nucleated cell counts relied on the amplification of reference gene primers. TCRdb's table, derived via immunoSEQ multiplex PCR, lists solely in-frame clones and lacks some. V, J and clone size derive from that table, while D and trimming were established from the DNA sequence. Counted here are around 140,000 clones, roughly nine tenths occurring once; the ten biggest clones make up roughly 1.6%. This clone was found many times. CDR3 length equals 15 residues. The receptor was derived from a human donor in a cohort sampled during active COVID-19. Sequenced: peripheral blood. The chain employs TRBV21-1 and TRBJ1-6; the DNA was not compared with TRBD1, the D call given in the table. TRBV21-1 is flagged as a pseudogene. CDR3 nucleotide sequence: TGTGCCAGCAGCAAAGCTGACAGGGGAAATTCACCCCTCCACTTT. Amino acids: CASSKADRGNSPLHF.